This T cell receptor (beta chain) originates from a study of sequential checkpoint blockade in melanoma. Whole-study context: Both treatment sequences were followed by maintenance nivolumab.

Treatment described: randomized to nivolumab then ipilimumab (arm A) or the reverse (arm B). This table comes from immunoSEQ multiplex PCR, and its TCRdb copy is limited to in-frame clones, with some not included. Of around 19,000 clones detected, over 65% appear once; the ten largest clones hold 4.8%. This CDR3 region has 15 residues. The germline gives CDR1 SGHNT, CDR2 YENEEA. V gave up 3 bases and J gave up 2 bases; unmatched junction bases: 0. This TCR derives from a human donor with melanoma. The sequencing here drew on tumor tissue (inferred from file names), taken from a patient given nivolumab and ipilimumab in sequence. V gene TRBV11-3 combines with J gene TRBJ2-1; 11 positions match TRBD2. The CDR3, as DNA: TGTGCCAGCAGCTTTAGCGGGGGGGCCTACAATGAGCAGTTCTTC. This gives the protein CASSFSGGAYNEQFF.